A selection of T cell receptor beta chains follows, all from one sample in a study of blood T cell repertoires in COVID-19. The repertoire was sequenced with immunoSEQ multiplex PCR; TCRdb's copy has only in-frame clones and lacks some. The sample shows about 220,000 clones, 80% of them seen only once. Material for sequencing was peripheral blood. The receptors here all came from a human donor in a cohort sampled during active COVID-19. CDR3s include the opening cysteine and the closing phenylalanine or tryptophan. The D gene is left open where the match is weak. Clone sizes are given selectively: once, few, many, or a class where the clone is expanded.

d_gene: TRBD2
abundance: .
j_gene: TRBJ2-5
v_gene: TRBV3-1/TRBV3-2
CDR3nt: TGTGCCAGCAGCCAAGGAACTAGCGGGGGAGAGACCCAGTACTTC
CDR3aa: CASSQGTSGGETQYF

d_gene: .
abundance: .
j_gene: TRBJ2-2
v_gene: TRBV9
CDR3nt: TGTGCCAGCAGCGGGGGCGGCGGGGAGCTGTTTTTT
CDR3aa: CASSGGGGELFF

d_gene: TRBD1
abundance: .
j_gene: TRBJ1-5
v_gene: TRBV24-1
CDR3nt: TGTGCCACCAGTGACCCCGGACAGGGGGGTGCTCAGCCCCAGCATTTT
CDR3aa: CATSDPGQGGAQPQHF

d_gene: .
abundance: .
j_gene: TRBJ1-1
v_gene: TRBV7-9
CDR3nt: TGTGCCAGCTCTCAGGGACATTTAAACACTGAAGCTTTCTTT
CDR3aa: CASSQGHLNTEAFF

d_gene: .
abundance: few
j_gene: TRBJ2-3
v_gene: TRBV3-1/TRBV3-2
CDR3nt: TGTGCCAGCAGCCAAGATATGGATACGCAGTATTTT
CDR3aa: CASSQDMDTQYF

d_gene: TRBD1
abundance: .
j_gene: TRBJ1-2
v_gene: TRBV4-2
CDR3nt: TGTGCCAGCAACCGGGACAGGGTCTATGGCTACACCTTC
CDR3aa: CASNRDRVYGYTF

d_gene: .
abundance: many
j_gene: TRBJ2-7
v_gene: TRBV3-1/TRBV3-2
CDR3nt: TGTGCCAGCAGCCTCTCCGGGGGCGAGCAGTACTTC
CDR3aa: CASSLSGGEQYF

d_gene: .
abundance: .
j_gene: TRBJ2-2
v_gene: TRBV3-1/TRBV3-2
CDR3nt: TGTGCCACCCGAGGGACCGGGGAGCTGTTTTTT
CDR3aa: CATRGTGELFF

d_gene: TRBD2
abundance: .
j_gene: TRBJ2-5
v_gene: TRBV19
CDR3nt: TGTGCCAGTACCCCGGGACTAGCCCAAGAGACCCAGTACTTC
CDR3aa: CASTPGLAQETQYF

d_gene: .
abundance: .
j_gene: TRBJ2-2
v_gene: TRBV19
CDR3nt: TGTGCCAGTAGCGTAGACTGGGTCGCCGGGGAGCTGTTTTTT
CDR3aa: CASSVDWVAGELFF

d_gene: TRBD1
abundance: .
j_gene: TRBJ1-3
v_gene: TRBV10-1
CDR3nt: TGCGCCAGCGGAGAGACGAGACAGGGGGGTCCTGGAAACACCATATATTTT
CDR3aa: CASGETRQGGPGNTIYF

d_gene: .
abundance: .
j_gene: TRBJ1-2
v_gene: TRBV28
CDR3nt: TGTGCCAGCAGTCAGGGCAACTATGGCTACACCTTC
CDR3aa: CASSQGNYGYTF

d_gene: .
abundance: .
j_gene: TRBJ1-5
v_gene: TRBV6-6
CDR3nt: TGTGCCGTCGGGGGGGGGTCGCGGCAGCCCCAGCATTTT
CDR3aa: CAVGGGSRQPQHF

d_gene: .
abundance: .
j_gene: TRBJ2-7
v_gene: TRBV7-2
CDR3nt: TGTGCCAGCAGCTTACTCTTTGGGGACACCCTGAATGTAGACGAGCAGTACTTC
CDR3aa: CASSLLFGDTLNVDEQYF

d_gene: TRBD1
abundance: many
j_gene: TRBJ2-4
v_gene: TRBV2
CDR3nt: TGTGCCAGTGGGACAGCTCTAGCCAAAAACATTCAGTACTTC
CDR3aa: CASGTALAKNIQYF

d_gene: .
abundance: .
j_gene: TRBJ2-3
v_gene: TRBV5-4
CDR3nt: TGTGCCAGCAGTCCTACGTCGCTCCCAACAGATACGCAGTATTTT
CDR3aa: CASSPTSLPTDTQYF

d_gene: .
abundance: .
j_gene: TRBJ2-2
v_gene: TRBV28
CDR3nt: TGTGCCAGCAGTTTCACCAGTGGCACCGGGGAGCTGTTTTTT
CDR3aa: CASSFTSGTGELFF

d_gene: .
abundance: .
j_gene: TRBJ1-1
v_gene: TRBV10-3
CDR3nt: TGTGCCATCAGTGCCGGACAGTCGAACACTGAAGCTTTCTTT
CDR3aa: CAISAGQSNTEAFF

d_gene: .
abundance: .
j_gene: TRBJ1-4
v_gene: TRBV18
CDR3nt: TGTGCCAGCTCACCAGGCAGATCCGATGAAAAACTGTTTTTT
CDR3aa: CASSPGRSDEKLFF

d_gene: .
abundance: many
j_gene: TRBJ1-5
v_gene: TRBV5-8
CDR3nt: TGTGCCAGCAGCGCGGGTTGGTATAGCAATCAGCCCCAGCATTTT
CDR3aa: CASSAGWYSNQPQHF

d_gene: TRBD2
abundance: .
j_gene: TRBJ2-7
v_gene: TRBV3-1/TRBV3-2
CDR3nt: TGTGCCAGCAGCCAAGACGCGGGAGGACGACCTAGCTACGAGCAGTACTTC
CDR3aa: CASSQDAGGRPSYEQYF

d_gene: TRBD1
abundance: few
j_gene: TRBJ2-2
v_gene: TRBV19
CDR3nt: TGTGCCAGTAGTATGTGGACAGGGGAAACCGGGGAGCTGTTTTTT
CDR3aa: CASSMWTGETGELFF

d_gene: TRBD1
abundance: .
j_gene: TRBJ1-3
v_gene: TRBV2
CDR3nt: TGTGCCAGCAGGGCGACAGGGGAACCGGCTGGAAACACCATATATTTT
CDR3aa: CASRATGEPAGNTIYF

d_gene: TRBD2
abundance: .
j_gene: TRBJ2-7
v_gene: TRBV15
CDR3nt: TGTGCCACCAGCAGAGGTACTAGCGGGTTTTTCGGTGCGTACTTC
CDR3aa: CATSRGTSGFFGAYF

d_gene: .
abundance: few
j_gene: TRBJ1-1
v_gene: TRBV6-5
CDR3nt: TGTGCCAGCAGTTACTTGCAGGGCAACACTGAAGCTTTCTTT
CDR3aa: CASSYLQGNTEAFF

d_gene: TRBD1
abundance: .
j_gene: TRBJ2-2
v_gene: TRBV7-2
CDR3nt: TGTGCCAGCAGCTTTTGGACAGGCCCCAACACCGGGGAGCTGTTTTTT
CDR3aa: CASSFWTGPNTGELFF

d_gene: TRBD2
abundance: .
j_gene: TRBJ2-4
v_gene: TRBV20-1
CDR3nt: TGCAGTGCTAGTCTTTCCCCCCTAGCGGGAGGGTTGGGGGACATTCAGTACTTC
CDR3aa: CSASLSPLAGGLGDIQYF

d_gene: .
abundance: .
j_gene: TRBJ2-5
v_gene: TRBV10-3
CDR3nt: TGTGCCATCAGGGCTGCCGTAGGGGGCCAAGAGACCCAGTACTTC
CDR3aa: CAIRAAVGGQETQYF

d_gene: .
abundance: .
j_gene: TRBJ1-5
v_gene: TRBV29-1
CDR3nt: TGCAGCCCCGGTTTGGCCCCCGGACAGTTTAATCAGCCCCAGCATTTT
CDR3aa: CSPGLAPGQFNQPQHF